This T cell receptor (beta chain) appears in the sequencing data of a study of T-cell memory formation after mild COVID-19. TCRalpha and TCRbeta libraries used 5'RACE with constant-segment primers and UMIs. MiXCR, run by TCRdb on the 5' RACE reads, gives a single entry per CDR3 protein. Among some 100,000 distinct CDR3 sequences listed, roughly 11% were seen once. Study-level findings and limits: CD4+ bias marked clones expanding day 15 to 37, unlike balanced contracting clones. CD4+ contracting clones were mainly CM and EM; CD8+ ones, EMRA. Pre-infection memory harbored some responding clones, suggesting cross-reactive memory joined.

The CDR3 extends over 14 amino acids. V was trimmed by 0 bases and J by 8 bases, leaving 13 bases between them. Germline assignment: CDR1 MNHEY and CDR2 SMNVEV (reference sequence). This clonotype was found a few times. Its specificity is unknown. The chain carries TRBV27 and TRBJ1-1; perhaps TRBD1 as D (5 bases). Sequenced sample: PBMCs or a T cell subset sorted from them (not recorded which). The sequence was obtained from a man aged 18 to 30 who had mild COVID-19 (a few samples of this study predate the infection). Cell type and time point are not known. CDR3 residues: CASSLSGEWVEAFF. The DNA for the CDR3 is TGTGCCAGCAGTTTATCGGGGGAGTGGGTGGAAGCTTTCTTT.